Presented here are 3 T cell receptor beta chains from one specimen sequenced in a study of post-analysis software for immune sequencing data. No antigen has been assigned to these receptors. Included in the TCR beta cDNA libraries were unique molecular identifiers. Via MiXCR, TCRdb re-called the PCR reads, giving one row per CDR3 protein. This table has some 890,000 distinct CDR3 sequences, approximately 57% appearing once. General study points: About 5 TRBV segments (TRBV5-6, TRBV5-1 and TRBV20-1 among them) occurred more frequently in patients than in controls.

Sequences were obtained from blood. These receptors all stem from a girl aged 10 to 17 with multiple sclerosis.

J is TRBJ2-1 and V is TRBV29-1; TRBD2 aligns across 7 bases. With V trimmed by 6 bases and J by 0 bases, 5 bases remained unmatched. Per germline, CDR1 SQVTM and CDR2 ANQGSEA. This CDR3 is 14 amino acids long. CDR3 coding DNA: TGCAGCGTCCTGGGGACTACCTCCTACAATGAGCAGTTCTTC. It translates to CSVLGTTSYNEQFF.

The chain combines TRBV7-2 with TRBJ2-1; 9 bases line up with TRBD1. The J segment lost 2 bases and the V segment lost 4 bases, leaving 6 bases of the junction unmatched. Germline V gives CDR1 SGHTA, CDR2 FQGNSA. This CDR3 is built from 16 residues. The CDR3 nucleotides read TGTGCCAGCAGCTCCCGGACAGGGGTAACCTACAATGAGCAGTTCTTC. Translating gives CASSSRTGVTYNEQFF.

The chain links TRBV3-1 to TRBJ1-6; D might be TRBD1 (5 bases). There are 17 residues in the CDR3. The germline V gene has CDR1 LGHDT and CDR2 YNNKEL (reference sequence). Trimming removed 3 bases from V and 0 bases from J, with 12 bases in between. The CDR3 here is CASSQDTSSSYNSPLHF. The DNA of the CDR3 is TGTGCCAGCAGCCAGGACACTTCGAGCTCCTATAATTCACCCCTCCACTTT.